Included here is one TCR beta chain sequence, with context. This CDR3 has 13 residues. Germline V gives CDR1 MDHEN, CDR2 SYDVKM. V dropped 4 bases and J dropped 5; count of bases not matched to a gene: 3. This record comes from a study of blood T cell repertoires in COVID-19. The protocol was immunoSEQ multiplex PCR, while the TCRdb copy is restricted to in-frame clones and leaves out a portion. The sample shows just over 300,000 clones, almost 90% of them seen only once. The TCR originated in a woman younger than 30 with acute COVID-19. The sequencing sample was made of PBMCs or T cells enriched from blood (not recorded which). The genes are TRBV28 and TRBJ1-1, with 8 positions matching TRBD1. This chain's CDR3 is CASSSGQGTEAFF. CDR3 sequence (DNA): TGTGCCAGCAGTTCCGGACAGGGAACTGAAGCTTTCTTT. The complete variable domain, with remaining parts taken from reference TRBV28 and TRBJ1-1, reads DVKVTQSSRYLVKRTGEKVFLECVQDMDHENMFWYRQDPGLGLRLIYFSYDVKMKEKGDIPEGYSVSREKKERFSLILESASTNQTSMYLCASSSGQGTEAFFGQGTRLTVV.